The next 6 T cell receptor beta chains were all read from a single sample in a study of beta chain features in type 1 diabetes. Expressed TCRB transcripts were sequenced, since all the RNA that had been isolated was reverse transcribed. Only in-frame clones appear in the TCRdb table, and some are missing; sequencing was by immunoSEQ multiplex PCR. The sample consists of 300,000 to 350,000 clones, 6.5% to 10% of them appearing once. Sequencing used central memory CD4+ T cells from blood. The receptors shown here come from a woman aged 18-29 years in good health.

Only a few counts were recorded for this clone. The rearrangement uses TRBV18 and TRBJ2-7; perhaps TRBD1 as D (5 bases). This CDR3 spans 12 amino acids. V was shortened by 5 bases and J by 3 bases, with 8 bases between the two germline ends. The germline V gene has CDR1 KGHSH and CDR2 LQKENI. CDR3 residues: CASSSDSYEQYF. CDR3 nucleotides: TGTGCCAGCTCAAGTGACAGCTACGAGCAGTACTTC. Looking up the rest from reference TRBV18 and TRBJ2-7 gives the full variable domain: NAGVMQNPRHLVRRRGQEARLRCSPMKGHSHVYWYRQLPEEGLKFMVYLQKENIIDESGMPKERFSAEFPKEGPSILRIQQVVRGDSAAYFCASSSDSYEQYFGPGTRLTVT.

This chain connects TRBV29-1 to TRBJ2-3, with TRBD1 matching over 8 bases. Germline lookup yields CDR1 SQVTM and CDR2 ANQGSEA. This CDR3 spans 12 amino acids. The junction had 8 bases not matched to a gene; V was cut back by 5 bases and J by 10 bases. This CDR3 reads CSVKRTGPPQYF. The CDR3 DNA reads TGCAGCGTTAAACGGACAGGGCCACCGCAGTATTTT.

CDR3 sequence reads: CASTAQRGVKSEAFF. The CDR3 DNA follows: TGTGCCAGCACCGCTCAACGGGGGGTCAAGTCTGAAGCTTTCTTT. V gene TRBV19 combines with J gene TRBJ1-1; weak D call: TRBD1 (5 bases). The CDR3 is made up of 15 amino acids. Germline CDR1 is LNHDA and CDR2 is SQIVND (reference sequence). V was shortened by 9 bases and J by 6 bases, with 23 bases between the two germline ends.

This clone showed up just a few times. CDR3 sequence: CASRETGSSGELFF. The CDR3 DNA is TGTGCCAGCAGGGAAACAGGGAGTTCCGGGGAGCTGTTTTTT. The V and J genes are TRBV9 and TRBJ2-2; a weak D match, TRBD1 (6 bases). This CDR3 has 14 amino acids. Germline V gene sequence: CDR1 SGDLS, CDR2 YYNGEE. Trimming pared 5 bases from V and 6 bases from J, leaving 14 bases between.

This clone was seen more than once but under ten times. The CDR3 is CASSVDAYRSYEQYF. DNA for the CDR3: TGTGCCAGCAGCGTAGATGCTTACAGGTCCTACGAGCAGTACTTC. The chain joins TRBV9 to TRBJ2-7, with D possibly matching TRBD1 (5 bases). The CDR3 length is 15 residues. V lost 0 bases to trimming and J lost 1 base, with 11 bases between them. Per the germline V gene, CDR1 is SGDLS and CDR2 is YYNGEE.

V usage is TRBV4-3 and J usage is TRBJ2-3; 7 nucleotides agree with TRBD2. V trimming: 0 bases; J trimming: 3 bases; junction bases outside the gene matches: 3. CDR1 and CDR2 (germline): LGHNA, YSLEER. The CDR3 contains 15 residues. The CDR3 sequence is CASSQDKLATDTQYF. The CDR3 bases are TGCGCCAGCAGCCAAGATAAACTAGCGACAGATACGCAGTATTTT.